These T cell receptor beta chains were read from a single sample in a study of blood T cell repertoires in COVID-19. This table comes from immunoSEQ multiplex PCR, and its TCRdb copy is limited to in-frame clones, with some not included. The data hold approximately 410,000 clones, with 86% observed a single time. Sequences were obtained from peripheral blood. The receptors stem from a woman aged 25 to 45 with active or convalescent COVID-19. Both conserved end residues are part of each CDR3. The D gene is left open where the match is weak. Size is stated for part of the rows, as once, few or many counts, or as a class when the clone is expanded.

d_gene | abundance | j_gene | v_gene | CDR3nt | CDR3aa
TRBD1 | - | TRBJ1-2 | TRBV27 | TGTGCCAGCAGTTTTGCAGGGGGAAATTTCTATGGCTACACCTTC | CASSFAGGNFYGYTF
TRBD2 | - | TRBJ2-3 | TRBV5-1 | TGCGCCAGCAGCGGGACTAGCGGGGGGCAAGAAGATACGCAGTATTTT | CASSGTSGGQEDTQYF
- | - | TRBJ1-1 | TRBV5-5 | TGTGCCAGCAACTTTTTGCAGGGTGACACTGAAGCTTTCTTT | CASNFLQGDTEAFF
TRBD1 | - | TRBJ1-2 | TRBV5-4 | TGTGCCAGCAGCACCGTGGACAGGGAGGTCGGCGGCTACACCTTC | CASSTVDREVGGYTF
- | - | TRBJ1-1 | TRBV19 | TGTGCCAGTAGTTCCGGGGGAGGGGCCACTGAAGCTTTCTTT | CASSSGGGATEAFF
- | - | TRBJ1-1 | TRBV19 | TGTGCCACCAAATACGGGGAGGTCGGGACCACTGAAGCTTTCTTT | CATKYGEVGTTEAFF
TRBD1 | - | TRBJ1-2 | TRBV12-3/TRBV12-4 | TGTGCCAGCAGTCCGGGACAGCCTGGCTACACCTTC | CASSPGQPGYTF
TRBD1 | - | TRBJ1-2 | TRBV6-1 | TGTGCCAGCACCTCTCAACAGGGGAAGGGTGGCTACACCTTC | CASTSQQGKGGYTF
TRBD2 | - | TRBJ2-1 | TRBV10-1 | TGCGCCAGCAGTGAGAGCGGGGGGGACTACAATGAGCAGTTCTTC | CASSESGGDYNEQFF
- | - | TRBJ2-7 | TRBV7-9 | TGTGCCAGCAGCTTAGCCGCTAGTCCGTACGAGCAGTACTTC | CASSLAASPYEQYF
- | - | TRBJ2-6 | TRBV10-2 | TGCGCCACCGCCTACAGGAGCTCTGGGGCCAACGTCCTGACTTTC | CATAYRSSGANVLTF
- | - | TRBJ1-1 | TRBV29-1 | TGCAGCGCTCGGGGAGTGGGGACTGAAGCTTTCTTT | CSARGVGTEAFF
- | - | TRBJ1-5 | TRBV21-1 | TGTGCCAGCAGCAAAATAACAGGAGGGGAACAGCCCCAGCATTTT | CASSKITGGEQPQHF
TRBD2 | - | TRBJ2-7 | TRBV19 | TGTGCCAGTAGTACCGGACTAGCTACGTACCTCTACGAGCAGTACTTC | CASSTGLATYLYEQYF
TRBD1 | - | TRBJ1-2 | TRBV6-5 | TGTGCCAGCAGTTCCGGGACAGGGCCGTATGGCTACACCTTC | CASSSGTGPYGYTF
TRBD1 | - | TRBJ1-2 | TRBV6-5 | TGTGCCAGCAGTCGGGACAGGGGGGACTATGGCTACACCTTC | CASSRDRGDYGYTF
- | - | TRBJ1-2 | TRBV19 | TGTGCCAGTACAGTATCCCTTCAGGACTATGGCTACACCTTC | CASTVSLQDYGYTF
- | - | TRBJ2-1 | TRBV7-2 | TGTGCCAGCAGCTCTGCTGGGGGCATCTCCTACAATGAGCAGTTCTTC | CASSSAGGISYNEQFF
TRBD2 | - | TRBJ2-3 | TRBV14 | TGTGCCAGCAGCCCCCTAAGGGCTAGCGGGAGAGGTATTGGCACAGATACGCAGTATTTT | CASSPLRASGRGIGTDTQYF
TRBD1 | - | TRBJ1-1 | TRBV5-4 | TGTGCCAGCAGCTTGGCCCGGGACAGGGTTAACACTGAAGCTTTCTTT | CASSLARDRVNTEAFF
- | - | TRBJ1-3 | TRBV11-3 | TGTGCCAGCAGCTTGGGGGGCTCTGGAAACACCATATATTTT | CASSLGGSGNTIYF
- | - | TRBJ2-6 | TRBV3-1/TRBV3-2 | TGTGCCAGCAGCGCCTCCTATTTTCGGGGGGCCAACGTCCTGACTTTC | CASSASYFRGANVLTF
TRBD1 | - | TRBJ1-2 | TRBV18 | TGTGCCAGCTCTAATCCCGGGACAGATAACTATGGCTACACCTTC | CASSNPGTDNYGYTF
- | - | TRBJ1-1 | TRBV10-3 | TGTGCCATCAGTGAACTTTCGGGGGGATCCACTGAAGCTTTCTTT | CAISELSGGSTEAFF
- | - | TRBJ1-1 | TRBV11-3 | TGTGCCAGCAGCTTAGGGCGGGGGTTTAATACTGAAGCTTTCTTT | CASSLGRGFNTEAFF
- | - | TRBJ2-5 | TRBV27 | TGTGCCAGCAGTTTTCTACAGAACCTAGAGACCCAGTACTTC | CASSFLQNLETQYF
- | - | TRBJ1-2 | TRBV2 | TGTGCCAGCAGTGAAGCTAGAAGAGCCTATGGCTACACCTTC | CASSEARRAYGYTF
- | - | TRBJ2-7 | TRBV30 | TGTGCCTGGACTACGTTAGAGGACAGACCTGCCTACGAGCAGTACTTC | CAWTTLEDRPAYEQYF
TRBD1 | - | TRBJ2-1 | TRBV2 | TGTGCCACCTTAAGCCAGGGGGCGACCAATGAGCAGTTCTTC | CATLSQGATNEQFF
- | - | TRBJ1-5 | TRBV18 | TGTGCCAGCTCACCTCAAGGAGGAAATCAGCCCCAGCATTTT | CASSPQGGNQPQHF
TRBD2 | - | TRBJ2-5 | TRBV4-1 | TGCGCCAGCAGCCAAGAGATACTAGCGGGGGGGCTAGTCGAGACCCAGTACTTC | CASSQEILAGGLVETQYF
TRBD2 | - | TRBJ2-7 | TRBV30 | TGTGCCTGCATCCCGGGGACTAGCGGGAGGTTGGGGCAGTACTTC | CACIPGTSGRLGQYF
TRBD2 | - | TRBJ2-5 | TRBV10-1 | TGCGCCAGCAGTGACTCGGGACTAGCGGGGGACCAAGAGACCCAGTACTTC | CASSDSGLAGDQETQYF
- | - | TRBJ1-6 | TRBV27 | TGTGCCAGCAGTGTAGAGAGCTCCTATAATTCACCCCTCCACTTT | CASSVESSYNSPLHF
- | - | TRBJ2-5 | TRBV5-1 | TGCGCCAGTTCCGACGGAGGATCCGAGACCCAGTACTTC | CASSDGGSETQYF
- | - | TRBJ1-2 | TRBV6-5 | TGTGCCAGCCGCTACAGCCCTAACTATGGCTACACCTTC | CASRYSPNYGYTF
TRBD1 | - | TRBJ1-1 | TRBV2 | TGTGCCAGCAGTGAACCCATGACAGGGGCGATAACTGAAGCTTTCTTT | CASSEPMTGAITEAFF
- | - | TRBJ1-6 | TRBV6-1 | TGTGCCAGCAGTGAATGGGGGTCGGGAGGGTCCCTCCACTTT | CASSEWGSGGSLHF
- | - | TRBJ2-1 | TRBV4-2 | TGTGCCAGCAGCCTCGCCCCCTTGGCACCTGATGAGCAGTTCTTC | CASSLAPLAPDEQFF
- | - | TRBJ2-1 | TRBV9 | TGTGCCAGCAGCGCCGCCAGGGGCCTTGAGGGGGAGCAGTTCTTC | CASSAARGLEGEQFF
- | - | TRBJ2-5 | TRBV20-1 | TGCAGTGCCCCACGGGACTGGGAGGTTCACTTC | CSAPRDWEVHF
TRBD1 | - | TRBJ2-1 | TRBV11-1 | TGTGCCAGCAGCTCCGACAGGGATGAGCAGTTCTTC | CASSSDRDEQFF
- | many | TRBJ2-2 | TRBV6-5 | TGTGCCAGCACCTTGACTAGTCCCGGGGAGCTGTTTTTT | CASTLTSPGELFF